The 7 T cell receptor beta chains given below trace back to one sample, sequenced in a study of blood T cells in healthy people across ages. Through a sample-barcoded 5' primer and a J-beta primer mix, a second PCR was run for 7 to 11 cycles. MiXCR was run by TCRdb on the 5' RACE reads, yielding one entry per CDR3 protein. The sample lists hundreds of thousands of distinct CDR3 sequences; approximately 25% were seen once. The sample was also linked to a second study, of T cells of mothers and their children.

Sequencing used blood. The receptors shown here come from a boy aged 5 to 17 in good health.

V usage is TRBV7-6 and J usage is TRBJ1-2, with a weak D call TRBD1 (5 bases). Germline values: CDR1 SGHVS, CDR2 FNYEAQ. The CDR3 has 15 amino acids. Trimming took 5 bases from V and 4 from J, leaving 17 bases between them. The CDR3 sequence is CASSNTGAGGYGYTF. The CDR3 DNA reads as TGTGCCAGCAGCAATACCGGCGCCGGGGGCTATGGCTACACCTTC.

The rearrangement joins TRBV29-1 to TRBJ2-7; D possibly corresponds to TRBD1 (5 bases). The CDR3 has 13 amino acids. Germline V gene data show CDR1 as SQVTM and CDR2 as ANQGSEA. V was pared by 3 bases and J by 0 bases, with 9 bases between. The CDR3 coding sequence is TGCAGCGTTGATATCGACAGCTCCTACGAGCAGTACTTC. As protein: CSVDIDSSYEQYF.

V gene TRBV6-2 or TRBV6-3 combines with J gene TRBJ2-7; 8 positions match TRBD1. CDR1 MNHEY and CDR2 SVGEGT come from the germline V gene. J gave up 6 bases and V 7 bases, and 8 bases lay outside the gene matches. This CDR3 has 13 residues. CDR3 residues: CASKRTGSGEQYF. The DNA of the CDR3 is TGTGCCAGCAAACGGACAGGGTCGGGCGAGCAGTACTTC.

This clonotype was counted ten times or more. The chain uses TRBV9 and TRBJ1-3, with a tentative D call TRBD1 (6 bases). Per the germline V gene, CDR1 is SGDLS and CDR2 is YYNGEE. V lost 0 bases and J lost 0, with 10 bases in between. The CDR3 loop spans 16 amino acids. The CDR3 sequence: CASSVVGGGSGNTIYF. The CDR3 bases are TGTGCCAGCAGCGTAGTCGGGGGCGGCTCTGGAAACACCATATATTTT.

This clonotype has more than one count but fewer than ten. The J gene is TRBJ2-2, the V gene TRBV5-1; D is uncertain. The CDR3 sequence is 17 residues long. V gave up 2 bases and J gave up 3 bases, with 17 bases separating them. Germline V lookup: CDR1 SGHRS, CDR2 YFSETQ. The CDR3 DNA follows: TGCGCCAGCAGCTTCCCGGCAGGCCACAGCGACACCGGGGAGCTGTTTTTT. Its translation is CASSFPAGHSDTGELFF.

This clonotype was found a few times. V is TRBV29-1 and J is TRBJ2-4; D is unclear. V gave up 0 bases and J gave up 6 bases, with 12 bases separating them. This CDR3 has 14 residues. Germline V gives CDR1 SQVTM, CDR2 ANQGSEA. CDR3 amino acids: CSVEDSDTSNIQYF. The CDR3 bases are TGCAGCGTTGAAGATAGTGACACTTCAAACATTCAGTACTTC.

J is TRBJ2-5 and V is TRBV12-3 or TRBV12-4; 8 nucleotides align to TRBD2. The CDR3 has 16 residues. With V trimmed by 5 bases and J by 5 bases, 13 bases remained unmatched. The DNA for the CDR3 is TGTGCCAGCAGTCGGGGTGAAGCGGGAGTAGCTGAGACCCAGTACTTC. This sequence encodes CASSRGEAGVAETQYF.